One TCR beta chain is described in this entry. This record comes from a study of T cells expressing NK-cell markers. Reprocessing the 5' RACE reads, TCRdb reports a single entry for every CDR3 protein and omits DNA. In all, the sample yields 500,000 to 600,000 distinct CDR3 sequences. The CDR3 spans 13 residues. The chain links TRBV12-3 or TRBV12-4 to TRBJ1-5; the D call from TCRdb, TRBD1, cannot be confirmed without DNA. This sequence was found in a man between 18 and 29 years old in good health. The sample comprised blood T cells: a sorted CD56 or NKG2C T cell subset, CD4+ or CD8+ T cells, or bulk PBMC T cells (not recorded which). The CDR3: CASSGTVNQPQHF.